The 30 T cell receptor beta chains below all came from one sample that was sequenced in a study of regulatory T cells in long-lasting Graves disease. As to time point: newly diagnosed GD, antithyroid drugs for less than 3 months. PBMCs provided the RNA from which the TCR library was made. Library construction for TCR beta used iRepertoire HTBI primers and Arm-PCR of CDR3 regions. One entry per CDR3 protein, called by TCRdb with MiXCR from the multiplex PCR reads. The sample holds hundreds of thousands of distinct CDR3 sequences; 15% to 20% are singletons and the top ten take 25%. This sample also appeared in a second study, on T cells in Graves' hyperthyroidism and ophthalmopathy.

The sample consisted of peripheral blood mononuclear cells (PBMCs), taken at new diagnosis, from a patient treated with antithyroid drugs. The receptors here all came from a woman aged 40 to 65 with Graves disease.

The V gene is TRBV30, the J gene TRBJ2-7; D remains unclear. The V gene's germline CDR1 is GTSNPN and CDR2 SVGIG (reference sequence). The ends were cut back, 2 bases at V and 3 bases at J, with 14 bases in the middle. The CDR3 contains 14 residues. CDR3 in DNA: TGTGCCTGGAGTCAACAGTTAGGAGACTACGAGCAGTACTTC. It yields the protein CAWSQQLGDYEQYF.

This clonotype was seen ten or more times. The chain recombines TRBV2 with TRBJ1-5; weak D call: TRBD1 (6 bases). The CDR3 is 16 amino acids. From germline, CDR1 is SNHLY and CDR2 FYNNEI. Trimming removed 6 bases at V and 6 bases at J, with 21 bases between. In DNA form, the CDR3 reads TGTGCCAGCAGAGATGGAACAGGGACGGGGTCTCAGCCCCAGCATTTT. Protein product: CASRDGTGTGSQPQHF.

This sequence joins TRBV10-1 and TRBJ1-3; TRBD1 aligns across 8 bases. Trimming cost V 6 bases and J 8 bases; bases outside gene matches: 0. CDR3 length: 11 residues. Germline V gene sequence: CDR1 WNHNN, CDR2 SYGVQD (reference sequence). The CDR3 reads CASRQGDTIYF. The CDR3, as DNA: TGCGCCAGCAGACAGGGGGACACCATATATTTT.

V gene TRBV5-5 combines with J gene TRBJ1-3, with D perhaps matching TRBD1 (5 bases). Germline V gives CDR1 SGHKS, CDR2 YYEKEE (reference sequence). This CDR3 is built from 16 residues. V lost 3 bases to trimming and J lost 0 bases, with 13 bases between them. Here the CDR3 DNA reads TGTGCCAGCAGCTCCCGGGACTCCGGCTCTGGAAACACCATATATTTT. This gives the protein CASSSRDSGSGNTIYF.

This clonotype has at least ten counts. J is TRBJ2-7 and V is TRBV27; 8 bases match TRBD2. Germline assignment: CDR1 MNHEY and CDR2 SMNVEV (reference sequence). The CDR3 spans 15 residues. V shed 4 bases and J 6 bases; nucleotides not matched to a gene: 11. CDR3 in amino acids: CASSSWFSGASEQYF. Here the CDR3 DNA reads TGTGCCAGCAGTTCATGGTTTAGCGGGGCCTCCGAGCAGTACTTC.

This clonotype was seen only a few times. The V and J genes are TRBV11-2 and TRBJ2-1; D gene unclear. Germline loops: CDR1 SGHAT, CDR2 FQNNGV. This CDR3 contains 13 residues. Deletions cut 0 bases from V and 6 bases from J, with 6 bases between. In DNA form, the CDR3 reads TGTGCCAGCAGCTTAGATTTGGGCAATGAGCAGTTCTTC. This sequence encodes CASSLDLGNEQFF.

This clonotype was found many times. J is TRBJ1-2 and V is TRBV2, with unresolved D. The CDR3 has 16 amino acids. Trimming took off 0 bases at V and 5 bases at J, with 16 bases between the two ends. The V gene's germline CDR1 is SNHLY and CDR2 FYNNEI. The CDR3 DNA is TGTGCCAGCAGTGAAGCGCCCCCGGGTTCCACTTATGGCTACACCTTC. It codes for CASSEAPPGSTYGYTF.

This clonotype was picked up a small number of times. The chain recombines TRBV30 with TRBJ2-3; 12 bases are shared with TRBD2. The CDR3 spans 15 residues. The germline CDR1 and CDR2 sequences are GTSNPN and SVGIG (reference sequence). Trimming cost V 7 bases and J 2 bases; bases outside gene matches: 7. CDR3 DNA sequence: TGTGCCTCACTACGGACTAGCGGGGCCACAGATACGCAGTATTTT. Translating it yields CASLRTSGATDTQYF.

This clonotype has a handful of counts. A much larger clone lies one base from this, so it may be a read error. The chain carries TRBV12-3 or TRBV12-4 and TRBJ1-1; D is ambiguous. CDR3 size: 13 residues. The CDR3 nucleotides are TGTGCCAGCGGTTTCCACCCCACAGCTGAAGCTTTCTTT. It is translated as CASGFHPTAEAFF.

Ten or more counts support this clonotype. The V gene is TRBV11-2, the J gene TRBJ1-1; maybe TRBD1 (5 bases). The V and J ends lost 5 bases and 1 base respectively, with 17 bases between them. The CDR3 contains 16 residues. The germline V gene encodes CDR1 SGHAT and CDR2 FQNNGV. CDR3 amino acids: CASSQGVRAANTEAFF. The CDR3 DNA reads as TGTGCCAGCAGCCAGGGCGTTAGAGCCGCGAACACTGAAGCTTTCTTT.

This clonotype has ten or more counts. V usage is TRBV18 and J usage is TRBJ1-2, with TRBD1 as a possible D gene (5 bases). Trimming took 3 bases from V and 9 from J, leaving 14 bases between them. The CDR3 is 13 amino acids. The V gene's germline CDR1 is KGHSH and CDR2 LQKENI. In nucleotides, the CDR3 is TGTGCCAGCTCACCTGACAGTAGATCTAGCTACACCTTC. This codes for CASSPDSRSSYTF.

This clonotype showed up just a few times. The chain combines TRBV7-3 with TRBJ2-1; D perhaps matches TRBD2 (7 bases). With 5 bases removed from V and 2 bases from J, the gap between germline ends came to 13 bases. In germline, CDR1 is SGHTA, CDR2 FQGTGA. This CDR3 has 15 residues. The CDR3 loop reads CASSPVGGPYNEQFF. For the CDR3, the DNA is TGTGCCAGCAGCCCAGTGGGGGGGCCCTACAATGAGCAGTTCTTC. The full variable domain, in which reference TRBV7-3 and TRBJ2-1 provide the parts outside the CDR3, is GAGVSQTPSNKVTEKGKYVELRCDPISGHTALYWYRQSLGQGPEFLIYFQGTGAADDSGLPNDRFFAVRPEGSVSTLKIQRTERGDSAVYLCASSPVGGPYNEQFFGPGTRLTVL.

This clonotype came up many times. The genes are TRBV12-3 or TRBV12-4 and TRBJ1-5, with 7 bases fitting TRBD1. J was trimmed by 5 bases and V by 3 bases; bases with no gene match: 16. The CDR3 length is 18 residues. The CDR3 coding sequence is TGTGCCAGCAGTTTCTTGGGGACAGATTTCCCTGCTCATCAGCCCCAGCATTTT. Amino acid sequence: CASSFLGTDFPAHQPQHF.

This clonotype was observed many times. The chain links TRBV11-2 to TRBJ2-2; maybe TRBD1 (6 bases). In germline, CDR1 is SGHAT, CDR2 FQNNGV. Trimming took 2 bases from V and 1 from J, leaving 8 bases between them. This CDR3 contains 15 residues. The CDR3 is CASSLKDRNTGELFF. CDR3 in DNA: TGTGCCAGCAGCTTAAAGGACAGGAACACCGGGGAGCTGTTTTTT.

The chain joins TRBV19 to TRBJ1-1; 8 bases map to TRBD1. The length of the CDR3 is 13 residues. The germline V gene encodes CDR1 LNHDA and CDR2 SQIVND (reference sequence). The junction had 7 bases not matched to a gene; V was cut back by 7 bases and J by 6 bases. For the CDR3, the DNA is TGTGCCAGTACAGTGACAGGGGTCTCTGAAGCTTTCTTT. This codes for CASTVTGVSEAFF.

This clonotype was recorded at least ten times. The chain combines TRBV2 with TRBJ1-1; D remains ambiguous. CDR1 is SNHLY and CDR2 is FYNNEI in the germline V gene. V gave up 3 bases and J gave up 0 bases, with 8 bases separating them. This CDR3 has 14 amino acids. CDR3 bases: TGTGCCAGCAGTGAGATGGGGATGAACACTGAAGCTTTCTTT. The encoded protein is CASSEMGMNTEAFF.

This clonotype was detected a few times. Written as DNA, the CDR3 is TGTGCCAGCAGTGCGGTTGGACAAGAGAACACTGAAGCTTTCTTT. This sequence encodes CASSAVGQENTEAFF. The rearrangement uses TRBV25-1 and TRBJ1-1; weak D call: TRBD1 (5 bases). Trimming took off 4 bases at V and 1 base at J, with 13 bases between the two ends. This CDR3 has 15 amino acids. The germline CDR1 and CDR2 sequences are MGHDK and SYGVNS.

This clonotype was seen repeatedly, ten times or more. J is TRBJ2-3 and V is TRBV7-9; 10 positions agree with TRBD1. The V gene's germline CDR1 is SEHNR and CDR2 FQNEAQ (reference sequence). The V and J ends lost 5 bases and 2 bases, in that order; junction bases with no gene match: 7. This CDR3 spans 16 amino acids. The DNA for the CDR3 is TGTGCCAGCAGCCCTAGGGACAGGGGTCTCACAGATACGCAGTATTTT. Protein sequence: CASSPRDRGLTDTQYF.

V is TRBV20-1 and J is TRBJ2-2; D not resolved. This CDR3 is 12 amino acids long. Between the trimmed V and J ends, which lost 3 bases and 6 bases, there was a span of 8 bases. Germline V gives CDR1 DFQATT, CDR2 SNEGSKA (reference sequence). This CDR3 is CSASRSPGELFF. Here the CDR3 DNA reads TGCAGTGCTAGTAGGTCGCCCGGGGAGCTGTTTTTT.

V is TRBV2 and J is TRBJ2-7, with 12 bases identical to TRBD1. The CDR3 length is 20 residues. V shed 6 bases and J 2 bases; nucleotides not matched to a gene: 20. The germline CDR1 and CDR2 sequences are SNHLY and FYNNEI. The CDR3: CASSQGSGTGGYAIPYEQYF. The CDR3 bases are TGTGCCAGCAGCCAAGGGTCCGGGACAGGGGGCTACGCGATTCCCTACGAGCAGTACTTC.

This clonotype was recorded a few times. At one of its ends the junction is not consistent with the germline gene, which may arise from a read error. As DNA, the CDR3 is TGTGCCAGTAGTGGGGGACACTCGAGATACGCCTTC. It is translated as CASSGGHSRYAF. The V gene is TRBV19, the J gene TRBJ1-2; D possibly corresponds to TRBD1 (6 bases). Germline CDR1 and CDR2: LNHDA and SQIVND (reference sequence). CDR3 length equals 12 residues.

This clonotype occurred many times. The chain links TRBV29-1 to TRBJ2-7; TRBD1 matches 9 bases. This CDR3 has 15 residues. Trimming took 7 bases from V and 4 from J; bases not matched to a gene: 14. The V gene's germline CDR1 is SQVTM and CDR2 ANQGSEA. CDR3 nucleotides: TGCAGCGCGACTCTGACAGGGGGATTTTGGTACGAGCAGTACTTC. It codes for CSATLTGGFWYEQYF.

The gene calls are TRBV5-1 and TRBJ2-1; maybe TRBD1 (5 bases). The CDR3 loop spans 16 amino acids. The germline gives CDR1 SGHRS, CDR2 YFSETQ. V gave up 0 bases and J gave up 0 bases, with 10 bases separating them. The CDR3 nucleotides are TGCGCCAGCAGCTTGGGGGGCGCCCACTCCTACAATGAGCAGTTCTTC. It yields the protein CASSLGGAHSYNEQFF.

The rearrangement links TRBV6-2 or TRBV6-3 to TRBJ2-1; 9 positions match TRBD2. V lost 5 bases and J lost 8; bases outside the gene matches: 7. CDR1 MNHEY and CDR2 SVGEGT come from the germline V gene. The CDR3 runs 14 residues. CDR3 in amino acids: CASSEPSGVDEQFF. The CDR3 coding sequence is TGTGCCAGCAGTGAACCTAGCGGGGTTGATGAGCAGTTCTTC.

This clonotype was observed many times. The chain links TRBV5-1 to TRBJ2-3, with 9 bases lining up with TRBD2. In germline, CDR1 is SGHRS, CDR2 YFSETQ. V gave up 6 bases and J gave up 5 bases; unmatched junction bases: 13. This CDR3 comprises 16 residues. In nucleotides, the CDR3 is TGCGCCAGCACCGGACGGGGCGGGGGGGCAAAAGATACGCAGTATTTT. It is translated as CASTGRGGGAKDTQYF.

The rearrangement links TRBV29-1 to TRBJ1-1; 10 bases line up with TRBD1. The CDR3 runs to 13 residues. V lost 6 bases and J lost 4; bases outside the gene matches: 5. CDR1 is SQVTM, CDR2 ANQGSEA, per germline. The DNA of the CDR3 is TGCAGCGTAGGGACAGGGGCTTTCACTGAAGCTTTCTTT. Translation gives CSVGTGAFTEAFF.

This clonotype was picked up many times. This sequence joins TRBV2 and TRBJ1-1; D is perhaps TRBD1 (6 bases). CDR3 size: 18 residues. The V gene lost 8 bases and the J gene lost 1 base, with 26 bases spanning the gap. Per the germline V gene, CDR1 is SNHLY and CDR2 is FYNNEI. Here the CDR3 DNA reads TGTGCCAGCCTTGCCCCCCTAACCGGGACACCCAAGAACACTGAAGCTTTCTTT. It yields the protein CASLAPLTGTPKNTEAFF.

The rearrangement joins TRBV19 to TRBJ2-2, with D perhaps assigned TRBD1 or TRBD2 (5 bases each). Trimming removed 5 bases at V and 1 base at J, with 14 bases between. The germline V gene has CDR1 LNHDA and CDR2 SQIVND (reference sequence). This CDR3 has 16 residues. CDR3 amino acids: CASSPEGRRNTGELFF. The CDR3 coding sequence is TGTGCCAGTAGTCCCGAGGGACGGCGGAACACCGGGGAGCTGTTTTTT.

The table lists this clonotype with many counts. The gene calls are TRBV18 and TRBJ1-1; D not certain. Trimming removed 1 base at V and 5 bases at J, with 8 bases between. The germline V gene has CDR1 KGHSH and CDR2 LQKENI. This CDR3 is 13 amino acids long. The CDR3 protein is CASSPQGETEAFF. CDR3 sequence (DNA): TGTGCCAGCTCACCACAGGGAGAGACTGAAGCTTTCTTT.

This clonotype showed up many times. The chain combines TRBV20-1 with TRBJ1-5; a possible D gene is TRBD1 (5 bases). The V end lost 6 bases, the J end lost 1 base, and 16 bases lay between the germline ends. CDR3 length equals 15 residues. CDR1 and CDR2 from the germline V gene are DFQATT and SNEGSKA (reference sequence). The CDR3 here is CSANPGGNSNQPQHF. For the CDR3, the DNA is TGCAGTGCCAACCCGGGGGGGAACAGCAATCAGCCCCAGCATTTT.